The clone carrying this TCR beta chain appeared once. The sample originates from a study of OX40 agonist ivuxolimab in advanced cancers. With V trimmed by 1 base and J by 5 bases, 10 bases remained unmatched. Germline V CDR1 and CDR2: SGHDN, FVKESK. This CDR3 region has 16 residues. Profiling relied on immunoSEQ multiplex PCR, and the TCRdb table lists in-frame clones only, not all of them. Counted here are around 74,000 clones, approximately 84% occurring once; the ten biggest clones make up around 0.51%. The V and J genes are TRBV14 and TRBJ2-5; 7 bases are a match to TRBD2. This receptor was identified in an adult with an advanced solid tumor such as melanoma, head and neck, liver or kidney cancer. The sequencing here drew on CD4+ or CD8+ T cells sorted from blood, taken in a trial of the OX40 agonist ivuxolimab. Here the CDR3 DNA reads TGTGCCAGCAGCCAAGGGGGCGGGGGAGTTCTGGAGACCCAGTACTTC. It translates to CASSQGGGGVLETQYF.